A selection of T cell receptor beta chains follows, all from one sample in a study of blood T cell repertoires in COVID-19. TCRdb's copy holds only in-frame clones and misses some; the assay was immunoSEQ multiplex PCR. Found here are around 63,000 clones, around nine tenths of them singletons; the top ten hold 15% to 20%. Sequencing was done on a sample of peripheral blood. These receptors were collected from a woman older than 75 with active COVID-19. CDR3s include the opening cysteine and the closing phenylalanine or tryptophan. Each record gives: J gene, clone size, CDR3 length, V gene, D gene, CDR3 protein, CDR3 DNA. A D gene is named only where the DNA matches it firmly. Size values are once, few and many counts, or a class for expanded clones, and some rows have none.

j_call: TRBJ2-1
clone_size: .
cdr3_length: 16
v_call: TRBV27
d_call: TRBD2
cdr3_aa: CASSFSLAGGYNEQFF
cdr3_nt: TGTGCCAGCAGTTTTAGTCTAGCGGGGGGCTACAATGAGCAGTTCTTC

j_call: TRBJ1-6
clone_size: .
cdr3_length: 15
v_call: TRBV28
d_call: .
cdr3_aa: CASSLFRQPNSPLHF
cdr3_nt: TGTGCCAGCAGTTTATTCCGACAGCCTAATTCACCCCTCCACTTT

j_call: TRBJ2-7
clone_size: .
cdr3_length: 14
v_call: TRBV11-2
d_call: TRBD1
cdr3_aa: CASSIGQEAWEQYF
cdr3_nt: TGTGCCAGCAGCATAGGACAGGAGGCCTGGGAGCAGTACTTC

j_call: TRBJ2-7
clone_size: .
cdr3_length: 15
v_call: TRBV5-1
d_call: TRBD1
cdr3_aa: CASSWTGLHSYEQYF
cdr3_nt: TGCGCCAGCAGCTGGACAGGGTTGCACTCCTACGAGCAGTACTTC

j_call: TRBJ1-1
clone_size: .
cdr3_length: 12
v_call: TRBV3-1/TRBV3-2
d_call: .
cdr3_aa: CASSLAGLEAFF
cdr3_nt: TGTGCCAGCAGCCTGGCGGGTCTTGAAGCTTTCTTT

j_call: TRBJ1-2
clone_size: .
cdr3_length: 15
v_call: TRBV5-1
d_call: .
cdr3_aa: CASSLNPGQLRGYTF
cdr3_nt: TGCGCCAGCAGCCTGAATCCCGGACAGTTAAGGGGCTACACCTTC

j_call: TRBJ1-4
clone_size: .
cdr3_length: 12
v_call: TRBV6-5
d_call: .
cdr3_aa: CASRDRGEKLFF
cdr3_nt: TGTGCCAGCAGGGACAGAGGGGAAAAACTGTTTTTT

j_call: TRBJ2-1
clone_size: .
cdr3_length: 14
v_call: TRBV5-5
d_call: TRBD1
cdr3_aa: CASSLGTEYNEQFF
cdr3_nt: TGTGCCAGCAGCTTAGGGACAGAATACAATGAGCAGTTCTTC

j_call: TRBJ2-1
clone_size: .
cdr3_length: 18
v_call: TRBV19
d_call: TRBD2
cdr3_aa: CASSISLGSGGRYNEQFF
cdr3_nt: TGTGCCAGTAGTATCAGTTTAGGCAGCGGGGGTCGCTACAATGAGCAGTTCTTC

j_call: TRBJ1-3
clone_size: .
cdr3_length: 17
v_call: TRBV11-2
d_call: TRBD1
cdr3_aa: CASSPRRQGAFGNTIYF
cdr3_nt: TGTGCCAGCAGCCCGAGACGTCAGGGGGCTTTTGGAAACACCATATATTTT

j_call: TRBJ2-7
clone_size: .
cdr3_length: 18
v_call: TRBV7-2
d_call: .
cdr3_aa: CASSFGQARGGLPYEQYF
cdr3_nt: TGTGCCAGCAGCTTTGGACAAGCCCGCGGGGGCCTCCCCTACGAGCAGTACTTC

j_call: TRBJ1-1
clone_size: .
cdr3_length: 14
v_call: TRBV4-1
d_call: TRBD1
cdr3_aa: CASSQAGTGFEAFF
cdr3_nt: TGCGCCAGCAGCCAAGCCGGGACAGGTTTTGAAGCTTTCTTT

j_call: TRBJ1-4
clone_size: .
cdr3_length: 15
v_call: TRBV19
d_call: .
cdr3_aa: CASSITGGTNEKLFF
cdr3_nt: TGTGCCAGTAGTATCACCGGGGGAACTAATGAAAAACTGTTTTTT

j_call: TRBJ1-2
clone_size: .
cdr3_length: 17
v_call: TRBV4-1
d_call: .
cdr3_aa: CASSQVPDTTIWAGYTF
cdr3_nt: TGCGCCAGCAGCCAAGTTCCCGACACAACGATTTGGGCTGGCTACACCTTC

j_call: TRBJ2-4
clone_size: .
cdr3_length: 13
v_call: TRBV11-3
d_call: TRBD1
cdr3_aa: CASGPKGANIQYF
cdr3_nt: TGTGCCAGCGGTCCCAAGGGGGCGAACATTCAGTACTTC

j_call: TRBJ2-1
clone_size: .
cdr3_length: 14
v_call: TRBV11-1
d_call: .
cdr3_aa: CASRAGIAYNEQFF
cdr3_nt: TGTGCCAGCAGGGCGGGAATAGCATACAATGAGCAGTTCTTC

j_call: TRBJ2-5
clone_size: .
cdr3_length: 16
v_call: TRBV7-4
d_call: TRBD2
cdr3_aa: CASSHHLAGAQETQYF
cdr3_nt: TGTGCCAGCAGCCATCACCTAGCGGGGGCCCAAGAGACCCAGTACTTC

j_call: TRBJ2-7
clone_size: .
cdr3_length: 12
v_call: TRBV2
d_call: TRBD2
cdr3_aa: CASRYGGYEQYF
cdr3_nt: TGTGCCAGCAGATACGGGGGGTACGAGCAGTACTTC

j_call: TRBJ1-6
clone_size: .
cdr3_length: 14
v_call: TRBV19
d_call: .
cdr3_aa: CASNRGASNSPLHF
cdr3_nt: TGTGCCAGTAACCGGGGGGCTTCTAATTCACCCCTCCACTTT

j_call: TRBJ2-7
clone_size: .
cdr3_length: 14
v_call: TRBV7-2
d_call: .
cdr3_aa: CASSLRTGTYEQYF
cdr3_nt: TGTGCCAGCAGCTTAAGGACGGGGACCTACGAGCAGTACTTC

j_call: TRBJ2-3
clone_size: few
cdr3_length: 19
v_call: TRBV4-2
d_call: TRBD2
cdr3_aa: CASSPRPGTSGGNTDTQYF
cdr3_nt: TGTGCCAGCAGCCCCCGTCCCGGGACTAGCGGGGGTAACACAGATACGCAGTATTTT

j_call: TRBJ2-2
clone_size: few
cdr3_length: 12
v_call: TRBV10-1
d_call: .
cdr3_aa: CASGWGSGELFF
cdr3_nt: TGCGCCAGCGGGTGGGGCAGCGGGGAGCTGTTTTTT

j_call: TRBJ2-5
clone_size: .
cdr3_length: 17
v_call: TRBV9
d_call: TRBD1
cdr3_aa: CASSVGAQAGGQETQYF
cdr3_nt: TGTGCCAGCAGCGTAGGGGCGCAGGCAGGGGGACAAGAGACCCAGTACTTC

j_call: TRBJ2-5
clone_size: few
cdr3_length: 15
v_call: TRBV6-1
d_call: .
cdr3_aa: CASSEGEDGGWAQYF
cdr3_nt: TGTGCCAGCAGTGAAGGTGAAGACGGCGGGTGGGCCCAGTACTTC

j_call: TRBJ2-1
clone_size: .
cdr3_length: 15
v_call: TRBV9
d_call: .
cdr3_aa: CASSVEQISYNEQFF
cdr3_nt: TGTGCCAGCAGCGTAGAACAGATCTCCTACAATGAGCAGTTCTTC

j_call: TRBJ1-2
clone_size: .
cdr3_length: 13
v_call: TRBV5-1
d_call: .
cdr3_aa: CASSYEGGYGYTF
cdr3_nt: TGCGCCAGCAGCTACGAGGGTGGCTATGGCTACACCTTC

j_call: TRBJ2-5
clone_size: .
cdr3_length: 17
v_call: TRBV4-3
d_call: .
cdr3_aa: CASSQDLVRGYQETQYF
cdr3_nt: TGCGCCAGCAGCCAAGATCTAGTCAGGGGCTACCAAGAGACCCAGTACTTC

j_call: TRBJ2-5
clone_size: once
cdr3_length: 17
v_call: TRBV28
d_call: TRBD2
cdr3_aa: CASSFPGLAGGRETQYF
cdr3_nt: TGTGCCAGCAGTTTCCCAGGACTAGCGGGGGGTCGTGAGACCCAGTACTTC

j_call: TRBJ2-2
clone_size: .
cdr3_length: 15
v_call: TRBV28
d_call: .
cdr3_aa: CASSLGGAGTGELFF
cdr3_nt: TGTGCCAGCAGTTTAGGGGGGGCGGGCACCGGGGAGCTGTTTTTT

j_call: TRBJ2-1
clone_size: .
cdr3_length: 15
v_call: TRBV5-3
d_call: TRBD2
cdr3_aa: CARSTSGGDYNEQFF
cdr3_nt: TGTGCCAGAAGCACTAGCGGGGGGGACTACAATGAGCAGTTCTTC

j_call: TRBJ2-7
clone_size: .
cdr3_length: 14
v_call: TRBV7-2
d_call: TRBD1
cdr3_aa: CASRSGTGGYEQYF
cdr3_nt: TGTGCCAGCAGGTCCGGGACAGGGGGCTACGAGCAGTACTTC

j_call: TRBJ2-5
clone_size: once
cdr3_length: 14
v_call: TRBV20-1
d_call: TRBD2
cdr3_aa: CSASKRGGQETQYF
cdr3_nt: TGCAGTGCTAGTAAGCGGGGGGGCCAAGAGACCCAGTACTTC

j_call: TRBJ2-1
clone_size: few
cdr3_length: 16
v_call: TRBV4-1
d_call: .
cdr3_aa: CASSPIGRVDYNEQFF
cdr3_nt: TGCGCCAGCAGCCCCATAGGGCGGGTAGATTACAATGAGCAGTTCTTC

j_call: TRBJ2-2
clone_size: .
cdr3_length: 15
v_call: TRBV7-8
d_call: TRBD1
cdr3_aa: CASSPPRQGTGELFF
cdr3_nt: TGTGCCAGCAGCCCCCCCCGACAGGGGACCGGGGAGCTGTTTTTT

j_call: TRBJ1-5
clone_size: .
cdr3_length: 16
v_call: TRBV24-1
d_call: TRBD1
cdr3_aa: CATSDGGQGDNQPQHF
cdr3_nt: TGTGCCACCAGTGATGGGGGACAGGGAGACAATCAGCCCCAGCATTTT

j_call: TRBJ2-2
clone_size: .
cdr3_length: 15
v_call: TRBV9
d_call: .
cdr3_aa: CASSVGALDTGELFF
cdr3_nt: TGTGCCAGCAGCGTAGGGGCCCTCGACACCGGGGAGCTGTTTTTT

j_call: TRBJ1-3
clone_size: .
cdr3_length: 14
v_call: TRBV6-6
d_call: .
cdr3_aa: CASSSHRSGNTIYF
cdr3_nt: TGTGCCAGCAGTTCACACCGCTCTGGAAACACCATATATTTT

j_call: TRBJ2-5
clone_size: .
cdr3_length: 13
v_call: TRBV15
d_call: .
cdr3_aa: CATTRGEGETQYF
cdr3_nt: TGTGCCACCACGAGGGGGGAGGGAGAGACCCAGTACTTC

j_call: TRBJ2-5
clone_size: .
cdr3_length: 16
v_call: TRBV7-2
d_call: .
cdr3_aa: CASSPARRRYQETQYF
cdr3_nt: TGTGCCAGCAGCCCCGCCAGGCGGAGGTACCAAGAGACCCAGTACTTC

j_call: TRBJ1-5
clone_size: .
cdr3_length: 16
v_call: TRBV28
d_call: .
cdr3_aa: CASSFRTADSNQPQHF
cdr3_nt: TGTGCCAGCAGCTTTAGGACAGCCGATAGCAATCAGCCCCAGCATTTT

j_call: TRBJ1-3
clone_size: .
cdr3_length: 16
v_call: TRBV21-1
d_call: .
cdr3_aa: CASSKGPGGSGNTIYF
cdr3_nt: TGTGCCAGCAGCAAAGGCCCAGGGGGATCTGGAAACACCATATATTTT

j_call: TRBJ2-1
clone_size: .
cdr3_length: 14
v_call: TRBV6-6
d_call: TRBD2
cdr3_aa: CASKTGTSFYEQFF
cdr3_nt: TGTGCCAGCAAAACCGGGACTAGCTTCTATGAGCAGTTCTTC

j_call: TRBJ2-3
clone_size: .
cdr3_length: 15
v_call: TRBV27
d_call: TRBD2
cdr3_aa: CASSDTSGGADTQYF
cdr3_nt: TGTGCCAGCAGTGACACTAGCGGGGGGGCAGATACGCAGTATTTT

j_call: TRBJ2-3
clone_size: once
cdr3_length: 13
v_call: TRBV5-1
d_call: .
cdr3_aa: CASSLEGTDTQYF
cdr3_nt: TGCGCCAGCAGCTTGGAGGGGACAGATACGCAGTATTTT

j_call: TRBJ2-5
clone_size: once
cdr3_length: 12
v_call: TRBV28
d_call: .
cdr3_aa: CASSRTPGTQYF
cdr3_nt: TGTGCCAGCAGTCGGACCCCGGGAACCCAGTACTTC

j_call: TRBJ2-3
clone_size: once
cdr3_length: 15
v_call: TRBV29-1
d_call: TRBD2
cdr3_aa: CSVEDRSGAPDTQYF
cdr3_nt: TGCAGCGTTGAAGATCGTAGCGGGGCCCCAGATACGCAGTATTTT

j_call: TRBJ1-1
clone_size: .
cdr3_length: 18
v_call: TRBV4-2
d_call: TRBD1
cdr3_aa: CASSQGIGYQGVNTEAFF
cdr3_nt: TGTGCCAGCAGCCAAGGTATTGGCTACCAGGGGGTGAACACTGAAGCTTTCTTT

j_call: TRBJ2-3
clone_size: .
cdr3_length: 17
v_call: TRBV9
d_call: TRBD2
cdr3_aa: CASSVRASGGSTDTQYF
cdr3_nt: TGTGCCAGCAGCGTAAGGGCTAGCGGGGGGTCCACAGATACGCAGTATTTT

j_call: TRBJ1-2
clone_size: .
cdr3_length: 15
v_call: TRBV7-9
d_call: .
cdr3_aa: CASSLAEAGYSGYTF
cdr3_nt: TGTGCCAGCAGCTTAGCCGAAGCGGGGTATAGTGGCTACACCTTC

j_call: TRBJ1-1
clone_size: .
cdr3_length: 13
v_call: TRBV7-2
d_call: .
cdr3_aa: CASSPGRNTEAFF
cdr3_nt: TGTGCCAGCAGCCCCGGGAGGAACACTGAAGCTTTCTTT

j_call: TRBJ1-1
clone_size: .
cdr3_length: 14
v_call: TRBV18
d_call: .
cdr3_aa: CASSPNSGGEQAFF
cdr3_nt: TGTGCCAGCTCACCTAACTCGGGCGGGGAACAAGCTTTCTTT

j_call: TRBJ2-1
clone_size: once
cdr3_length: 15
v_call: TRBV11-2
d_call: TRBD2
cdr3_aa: CASSLMASGGNEQFF
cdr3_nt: TGTGCCAGCAGCCTAATGGCTAGCGGGGGTAATGAGCAGTTCTTC

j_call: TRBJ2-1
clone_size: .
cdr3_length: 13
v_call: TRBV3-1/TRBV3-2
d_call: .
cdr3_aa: CASSPHWGDEQFF
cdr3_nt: TGTGCCAGCAGCCCCCATTGGGGGGATGAGCAGTTCTTC

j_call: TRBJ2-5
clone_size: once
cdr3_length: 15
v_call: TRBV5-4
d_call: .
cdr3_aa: CASSLWGGAKETQYF
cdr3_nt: TGTGCCAGCAGCTTGTGGGGGGGGGCAAAAGAGACCCAGTACTTC

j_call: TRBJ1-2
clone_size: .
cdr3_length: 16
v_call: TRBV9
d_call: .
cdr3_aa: CASSVSPGHLNYGYTF
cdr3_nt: TGTGCCAGCAGCGTTTCTCCGGGACACCTCAACTATGGCTACACCTTC

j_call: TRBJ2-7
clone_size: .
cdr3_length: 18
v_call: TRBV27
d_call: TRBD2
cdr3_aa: CASSLWAGPSGGPREQYF
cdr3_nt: TGTGCCAGCAGTTTGTGGGCAGGACCTAGCGGGGGGCCTCGGGAGCAGTACTTC

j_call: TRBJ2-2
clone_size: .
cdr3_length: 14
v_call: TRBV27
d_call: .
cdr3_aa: CASRPQTNTGELFF
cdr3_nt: TGTGCCAGCAGGCCACAGACGAACACCGGGGAGCTGTTTTTT

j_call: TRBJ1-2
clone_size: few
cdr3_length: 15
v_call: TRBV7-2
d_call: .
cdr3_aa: CASSLEQGESYGYTF
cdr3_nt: TGTGCCAGCAGCTTAGAACAGGGCGAAAGCTATGGCTACACCTTC

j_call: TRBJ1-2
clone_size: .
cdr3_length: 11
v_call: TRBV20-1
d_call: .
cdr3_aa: CSARDLGGYTF
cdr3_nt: TGCAGTGCTAGAGATCTAGGAGGCTACACCTTC

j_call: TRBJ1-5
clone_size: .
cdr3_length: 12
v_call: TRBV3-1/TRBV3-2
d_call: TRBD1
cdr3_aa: CASSQHGTAQHF
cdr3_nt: TGTGCCAGCAGCCAACACGGGACAGCCCAGCATTTT